The TCR beta chain under discussion was sequenced for a study of EBV T-cell therapy then PD-1 blockade in nasopharyngeal carcinoma. The treatment denotes: AdE1-LMPpoly-expanded autologous EBV-specific T-cell therapy followed by anti-PD-1 nivolumab. By sample share, this clone is large. What it binds is not known. The CDR3 spans 13 residues. Trimming cost V 4 bases and J 5 bases, with 11 bases left between them. The germline V gene encodes CDR1 MNHEY and CDR2 SVGEGT. Produced via immunoSEQ multiplex PCR; TCRdb's table is partial and in-frame only. This table has roughly 20,000 clones, almost 85% appearing once.

The V and J genes are TRBV6-2 or TRBV6-3 and TRBJ2-5; a weak D match, TRBD1 (5 bases). Material: CD8+ T cells from blood, obtained around day 33 from a patient whose treatment included autologous EBV-specific T cells and nivolumab. The receptor's source is a middle-aged man with nasopharyngeal carcinoma. The CDR3 bases are TGTGCCAGCAGTTGGACATCGTGGGAGACCCAGTACTTC. Translating it yields CASSWTSWETQYF.